The entry that follows covers one T cell receptor (beta chain) sequence. Its antigen is not known. This sample is drawn from a study of OX40 agonist ivuxolimab in advanced cancers. About the study: Patients received ivuxolimab, an agonistic anti-OX40 (CD134) antibody. Partial responses occurred in Three dose-escalation patients, one with hepatocellular carcinoma and two with cutaneous melanoma. Study-level findings and limits: There was clonal expansion of CD4+ and CD8+ blood T cells by week 6 at 0.1 to 3.0 mg/kg. CD4+ T cells averaged fewer expanded clones than CD8+ T cells.

Looked up from germline, CDR1 is PRHDT and CDR2 is FYEKMQ (reference sequence). Trimming pared 4 bases from V and 5 bases from J, leaving 15 bases between. The length of the CDR3 is 14 residues. The data were produced by immunoSEQ multiplex PCR, yet TCRdb's version contains in-frame clones alone and is incomplete. This table has approximately 28,000 clones, 84% appearing once. This chain links TRBV13 with TRBJ2-7; a possible D gene is TRBD1 (5 bases). Specimen: CD4+ or CD8+ T cells sorted from blood, collected in a trial of the OX40 agonist ivuxolimab. This TCR came from an adult with an advanced solid tumor such as melanoma, head and neck, liver or kidney cancer. Here the CDR3 DNA reads TGTGCCAGCAGCTCGGTGGGGCGCAGGCACGAGCAGTACTTC. Translated, it gives CASSSVGRRHEQYF.